This T cell receptor beta chain derives from a study of T cell responses to AZD1222 COVID-19 vaccine. V was clipped by 6 bases and J by 2 bases, with 16 bases between them. The length of the CDR3 is 15 residues. Germline V gene sequence: CDR1 MDHEN, CDR2 SYDVKM. TCRdb's table, derived via immunoSEQ multiplex PCR, lists solely in-frame clones and lacks some. The data show 90,000 to 100,000 clones, 88% seen once. The sample consisted of peripheral blood, taken on day 0 of AZD1222 vaccination. This sequence joins TRBV28 and TRBJ1-2, with D possibly matching TRBD1 (5 bases). This sequence originates from an adult in good health. The CDR3 nucleotides read TGTGCCAGCAGATTGCCTGGGACTACCAACTATGGCTACACCTTC. Translating gives CASRLPGTTNYGYTF.